This entry is about one TCR beta chain. The antigen is not known. The data stem from a study of monozygotic twins with inflammatory bowel disease. Germline V CDR1 and CDR2: SGHDT, YYEEEE. The CDR3 is made up of 14 amino acids. Study-level points and caveats: T cell subtypes that differed could not be told apart.

Molecular identifiers with 6-nucleotide sample barcodes were added during cDNA synthesis via template switching. TCRdb derives one entry per CDR3 protein from the 5' RACE reads, leaving out DNA. Across approximately 400,000 distinct CDR3 sequences, the top ten clones capture 2.4% of the sample. Sequenced: blood. This rearrangement joins TRBV5-6 to TRBJ2-1; TCRdb reports TRBD2, a call that lacks DNA to check it against. The clonotype comes from a human donor with ulcerative colitis or Crohn's disease, or a healthy co-twin of an affected twin (not recorded which). This CDR3 is CASSPAGGYNEQFF.